A single sample gave rise to the 24 T cell receptor beta chains below, sequenced in a study of neoadjuvant anti-PD-1 for oral cavity cancer. The data were produced by immunoSEQ multiplex PCR, yet TCRdb's version contains in-frame clones alone and is incomplete. The table lists 60,000 to 80,000 clones, 79% of them singletons. Sequences were derived from PBMCs, sampled before nivolumab (anti-PD-1) treatment. These receptors came from a person between 40 and 79 years old with oral cavity squamous cell carcinoma.

This clone was counted once. The CDR3 region has the DNA TGTGCCAGCAGCTTAGGAGTGTACCAAGAGACCCAGTACTTC. Its translation is CASSLGVYQETQYF. V gene TRBV7-2 combines with J gene TRBJ2-5; unclear D gene. The V gene lost 1 base and the J gene lost 0 bases, with 6 bases spanning the gap. Per germline, CDR1 SGHTA and CDR2 FQGNSA. There are 14 residues in the CDR3. The variable domain in full, completed from reference TRBV7-2 and TRBJ2-5, reads GAGVSQSPSNKVTEKGKDVELRCDPISGHTALYWYRQSLGQGLEFLIYFQGNSAPDKSGLPSDRFSAERTGGSVSTLTIQRTQQEDSAVYLCASSLGVYQETQYFGPGTRLLVL.

This clone came up once. The chain couples TRBV28 to TRBJ2-1; 13 nucleotides agree with TRBD2. The CDR3 contains 14 residues. Germline loops: CDR1 MDHEN, CDR2 SYDVKM. Trimming took 8 bases from V and 4 from J; bases not matched to a gene: 2. The CDR3 loop reads CASETSGRYNEQFF. In DNA form, the CDR3 reads TGTGCCAGCGAGACTAGCGGGAGGTACAATGAGCAGTTCTTC.

This clone was recorded only once. The chain uses TRBV19 and TRBJ1-5; 7 nucleotides agree with TRBD1. CDR3 length: 16 residues. Germline V lookup: CDR1 LNHDA, CDR2 SQIVND (reference sequence). V trimming: 3 bases; J trimming: 3 bases; junction bases outside the gene matches: 8. DNA for the CDR3: TGTGCCAGTAGTATCCTCCGGACAGGTCCCAATCAGCCCCAGCATTTT. This gives the protein CASSILRTGPNQPQHF.

This chain joins TRBV15 and TRBJ2-2; no clear D gene. Germline-derived CDR1 and CDR2 are LNHNV and YYDKDF (reference sequence). V was pared by 2 bases and J by 3 bases, with 7 bases between. CDR3 size: 14 residues. The CDR3 DNA follows: TGTGCCACCAGCAGATCGATGGACACCGGGGAGCTGTTTTTT. Protein product: CATSRSMDTGELFF.

This chain joins TRBV6-5 and TRBJ1-1; no definite D call. Trimming removed 0 bases at V and 8 bases at J, with 10 bases between. Germline V gene sequence: CDR1 MNHEY, CDR2 SVGAGI. The CDR3 is 13 residues long. The CDR3 sequence: CASSYSIREEAFF. The CDR3 coding sequence is TGTGCCAGCAGTTACTCCATCCGGGAGGAAGCTTTCTTT.

This chain joins TRBV18 and TRBJ1-1; D ambiguous. Germline CDR1 and CDR2: KGHSH and LQKENI. This CDR3 comprises 13 residues. Trimming left V 2 bases short and J 6 bases short, with 10 bases between. Written as DNA, the CDR3 is TGTGCCAGCTCACCAAGGGCAGACTCTGAAGCTTTCTTT. It encodes CASSPRADSEAFF.

The V and J genes are TRBV28 and TRBJ1-1, with 8 bases fitting TRBD1. The CDR3 sequence is 14 residues long. Germline trimming cut 7 bases from V and 4 bases from J; bases unmatched to any gene: 8. Germline V CDR1 and CDR2: MDHEN, SYDVKM. The CDR3, as DNA: TGTGCCAGCACCTTCGACAGGGGTGCCACTGAAGCTTTCTTT. The encoded protein is CASTFDRGATEAFF.

This chain joins TRBV7-9 and TRBJ2-5; maybe TRBD2 (6 bases). Germline V gene sequence: CDR1 SEHNR, CDR2 FQNEAQ (reference sequence). V was clipped by 1 base and J by 5 bases, with 14 bases between them. This CDR3 is built from 15 residues. CDR3 region: CASSLDGSRGETQYF. In DNA form, the CDR3 reads TGTGCCAGCAGCTTAGATGGCTCCCGGGGGGAGACCCAGTACTTC. Variable domain in full (rest from reference TRBV7-9 and TRBJ2-5): DTGVSQNPRHKITKRGQNVTFRCDPISEHNRLYWYRQTLGQGPEFLTYFQNEAQLEKSRLLSDRFSAERPKGSFSTLEIQRTEQGDSAMYLCASSLDGSRGETQYFGPGTRLLVL.

This clone was detected only a few times. This chain links TRBV18 with TRBJ1-6; 12 bases map to TRBD1. Germline CDR1 is KGHSH and CDR2 is LQKENI. The CDR3 covers 18 residues. The V and J ends lost 2 bases and 6 bases, in that order; junction bases with no gene match: 8. The CDR3 protein is CASSPTGTGGSGNSPLHF. In DNA form, the CDR3 reads TGTGCCAGCTCACCAACCGGGACAGGGGGCTCGGGTAATTCACCCCTCCACTTT.

This clone occurred once. This chain uses TRBV5-1 with TRBJ1-2, with 9 bases identical to TRBD1. The germline V gene encodes CDR1 SGHRS and CDR2 YFSETQ. This CDR3 is built from 17 residues. The ends lost 4 bases at V and 6 bases at J; junction bases unmatched: 16. CDR3 region: CASSVAPGQGISDGYTF. In nucleotides, the CDR3 is TGCGCCAGCAGCGTCGCTCCGGGACAGGGAATATCGGATGGCTACACCTTC.

The CDR3 DNA sequence: TGCGCCAGCAGCTACCCCGGCCAGGGGGAAGAAAAACTGTTTTTT. Its protein is CASSYPGQGEEKLFF. V gene TRBV5-1 combines with J gene TRBJ1-4; TRBD1 matches 7 bases. The CDR3 has 15 amino acids. Germline V gene lookup returns CDR1 SGHRS and CDR2 YFSETQ. Trimming took 3 bases from V and 8 from J; bases not matched to a gene: 10. Filled out from reference TRBV5-1 and TRBJ1-4, the complete variable domain reads KAGVTQTPRYLIKTRGQQVTLSCSPISGHRSVSWYQQTPGQGLQFLFEYFSETQRNKGNFPGRFSGRQFSNSRSEMNVSTLELGDSALYLCASSYPGQGEEKLFFGSGTQLSVL.

This clone was observed a few times. The chain uses TRBV10-3 and TRBJ2-1; D is unclear. V lost 5 bases, J lost 9 bases, and 8 bases lay in between. The length of the CDR3 is 11 residues. From germline, CDR1 is ENHRY and CDR2 SYGVKD. The chain's CDR3 is CAISSLGEQFF. Written as DNA, the CDR3 is TGTGCCATCAGTTCATTAGGTGAGCAGTTCTTC.

The chain couples TRBV5-1 to TRBJ2-4; the D gene is possibly TRBD1 (5 bases). Looked up from germline, CDR1 is SGHRS and CDR2 is YFSETQ. The CDR3 runs 18 residues. The V and J ends lost 2 bases and 0 bases respectively, with 18 bases between them. The CDR3 here is CASSFGQISLIAKNIQYF. In DNA form, the CDR3 reads TGCGCCAGCAGCTTTGGACAAATTTCTCTCATAGCCAAAAACATTCAGTACTTC. The full variable domain, with the rest looked up from reference TRBV5-1 and TRBJ2-4, is KAGVTQTPRYLIKTRGQQVTLSCSPISGHRSVSWYQQTPGQGLQFLFEYFSETQRNKGNFPGRFSGRQFSNSRSEMNVSTLELGDSALYLCASSFGQISLIAKNIQYFGAGTRLSVL.

The chain has TRBV10-1 and TRBJ2-3, with D possibly matching TRBD2 (5 bases). V was pared by 6 bases and J by 9 bases, with 16 bases between. The CDR3 runs to 13 residues. The germline gives CDR1 WNHNN, CDR2 SYGVQD (reference sequence). The CDR3 protein is CASSLSHSGTQYF. In DNA, the CDR3 is TGCGCCAGCAGCCTTTCCCACTCGGGGACGCAGTATTTT.

V and J are TRBV6-5 and TRBJ1-2, with D uncertain. The V gene's germline CDR1 is MNHEY and CDR2 SVGAGI. There are 13 residues in the CDR3. V lost 8 bases, J lost 0 bases, and 10 bases lay in between. CDR3 DNA sequence: TGTGCCAGCTGGCGGTCACCTAACTATGGCTACACCTTC. This codes for CASWRSPNYGYTF.

The chain links TRBV5-6 to TRBJ2-1; D is unclear. Trimming took off 6 bases at V and 5 bases at J, with 12 bases between the two ends. Germline V lookup: CDR1 SGHDT, CDR2 YYEEEE. The CDR3 sequence is 13 residues long. The chain's CDR3 is CASIRKVHNEQFF. The CDR3 DNA reads as TGTGCCAGCATCAGAAAGGTCCACAATGAGCAGTTCTTC.

The rearrangement links TRBV27 to TRBJ1-6; D is possibly TRBD1 (6 bases). V lost 5 bases and J 6 bases, leaving 11 bases between the germline ends. The CDR3 runs to 14 residues. Germline V lookup: CDR1 MNHEY, CDR2 SMNVEV (reference sequence). The CDR3: CASSNRVINSPLHF. In nucleotides, the CDR3 is TGTGCCAGCAGTAACAGGGTAATTAATTCACCCCTCCACTTT.

The rearrangement uses TRBV28 and TRBJ1-4; 7 nucleotides align to TRBD1. V shed 5 bases, J shed 5 bases, and the junction held 8 bases outside the gene matches. The CDR3 loop spans 15 amino acids. Germline assignment: CDR1 MDHEN and CDR2 SYDVKM. CDR3 DNA: TGTGCCAGCAGTATACAGGGGACATGGAATGAAAAACTGTTTTTT. Its translation is CASSIQGTWNEKLFF.

V gene TRBV14 combines with J gene TRBJ1-2; D is ambiguous. V was pared by 0 bases and J by 4 bases, with 21 bases between. CDR1 is SGHDN, CDR2 FVKESK, per germline. CDR3 length: 18 residues. The CDR3 coding sequence is TGTGCCAGCAGCCAAGATAGGAGGAAGATTACGCGCCTCTATGGCTACACCTTC. This encodes CASSQDRRKITRLYGYTF.

This chain joins TRBV28 and TRBJ1-5; D is uncertain. Germline V gene lookup returns CDR1 MDHEN and CDR2 SYDVKM. CDR3 length equals 15 residues. Trimming removed 4 bases from V and 4 bases from J, with 14 bases in between. CDR3 loop: CASSWEGSANQPQHF. The CDR3 DNA sequence: TGTGCCAGCAGTTGGGAGGGAAGTGCAAATCAGCCCCAGCATTTT.

The J gene is TRBJ2-7, the V gene TRBV13; D not certain. Germline CDR1 PRHDT, CDR2 FYEKMQ (reference sequence). The CDR3 is 13 amino acids. The germline V and J ends were trimmed by 5 bases and 1 base, with 9 bases remaining between them. The CDR3: CASSPGQSYEQYF. The CDR3 coding sequence is TGTGCCAGCAGCCCTGGCCAATCCTACGAGCAGTACTTC.

The chain recombines TRBV5-1 with TRBJ2-3; 10 positions match TRBD2. Trimming took 3 bases from V and 5 from J; bases not matched to a gene: 3. Per the germline V gene, CDR1 is SGHRS and CDR2 is YFSETQ. The CDR3 extends over 14 amino acids. CDR3 sequence (DNA): TGCGCCAGCAGCTGGACTAGCGGAGGAGATACGCAGTATTTT. The encoded protein is CASSWTSGGDTQYF.

The rearrangement joins TRBV5-6 to TRBJ1-4; perhaps TRBD1 as D (6 bases). This CDR3 is built from 17 residues. Trimming removed 0 bases from V and 1 base from J, with 13 bases in between. Germline lookup yields CDR1 SGHDT and CDR2 YYEEEE. CDR3 amino acids: CASSLGIYRVTNEKLFF. The CDR3 DNA reads TGTGCCAGCAGCTTGGGGATCTACAGGGTAACTAATGAAAAACTGTTTTTT.

This clone was observed a few times. Additional DNA sequences in this sample encode the identical CDR3. This sequence joins TRBV9 and TRBJ2-5, with D perhaps matching TRBD2 (6 bases). V was cut by 0 bases and J by 4 bases, with 7 bases left in between. CDR1 and CDR2 (germline): SGDLS, YYNGEE. CDR3 size: 13 residues. CDR3 DNA sequence: TGTGCCAGCAGCGTAGCCGGGGGAGAGACCCAGTACTTC. Protein sequence: CASSVAGGETQYF.